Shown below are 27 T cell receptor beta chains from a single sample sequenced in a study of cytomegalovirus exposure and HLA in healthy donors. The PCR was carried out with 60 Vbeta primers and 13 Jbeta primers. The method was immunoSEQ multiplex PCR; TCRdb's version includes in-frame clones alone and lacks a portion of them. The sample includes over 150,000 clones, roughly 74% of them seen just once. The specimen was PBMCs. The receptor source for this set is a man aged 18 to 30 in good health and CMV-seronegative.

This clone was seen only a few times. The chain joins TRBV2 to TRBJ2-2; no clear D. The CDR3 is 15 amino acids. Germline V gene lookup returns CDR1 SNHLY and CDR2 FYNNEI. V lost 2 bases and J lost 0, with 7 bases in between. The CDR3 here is CASSEWQSNTGELFF. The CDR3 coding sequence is TGTGCCAGCAGTGAATGGCAGTCGAACACCGGGGAGCTGTTTTTT.

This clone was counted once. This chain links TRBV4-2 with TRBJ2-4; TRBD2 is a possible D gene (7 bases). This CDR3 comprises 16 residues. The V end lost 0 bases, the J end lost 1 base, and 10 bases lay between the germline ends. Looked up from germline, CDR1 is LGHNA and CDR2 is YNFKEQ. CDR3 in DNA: TGTGCCAGCAGCCAAGATGCGGGGGCGGCCAAAAACATTCAGTACTTC. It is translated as CASSQDAGAAKNIQYF.

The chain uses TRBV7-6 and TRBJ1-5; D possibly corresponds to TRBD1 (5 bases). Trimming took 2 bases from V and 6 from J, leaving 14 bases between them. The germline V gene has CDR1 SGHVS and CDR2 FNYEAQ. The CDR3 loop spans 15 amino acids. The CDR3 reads CASSLSAQGGQPQHF. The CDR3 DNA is TGTGCCAGCAGCTTAAGCGCCCAGGGAGGTCAGCCCCAGCATTTT.

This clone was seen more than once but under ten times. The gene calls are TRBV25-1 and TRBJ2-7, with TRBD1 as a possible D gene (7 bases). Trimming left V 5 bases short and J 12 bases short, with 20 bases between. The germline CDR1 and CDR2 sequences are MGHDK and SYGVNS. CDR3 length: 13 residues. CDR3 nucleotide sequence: TGTGCCAGCAGTAGCCTAGGTCAGGGGGAGGTGTACGTC. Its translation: CASSSLGQGEVYV.

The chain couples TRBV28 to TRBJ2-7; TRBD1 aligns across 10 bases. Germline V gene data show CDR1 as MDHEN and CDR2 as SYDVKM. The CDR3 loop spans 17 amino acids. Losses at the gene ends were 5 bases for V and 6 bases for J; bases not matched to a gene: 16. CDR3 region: CASSPLPGTGAQSEQYV. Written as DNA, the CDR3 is TGTGCCAGCAGTCCCCTCCCCGGGACAGGGGCGCAAAGCGAGCAGTACGTC.

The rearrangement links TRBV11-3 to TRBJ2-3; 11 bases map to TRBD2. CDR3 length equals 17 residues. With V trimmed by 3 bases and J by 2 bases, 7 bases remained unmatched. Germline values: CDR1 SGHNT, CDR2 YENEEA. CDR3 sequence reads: CASSLGVAGGPTDTQYF. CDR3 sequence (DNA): TGTGCCAGCAGCTTGGGTGTAGCGGGGGGGCCCACAGATACGCAGTATTTT.

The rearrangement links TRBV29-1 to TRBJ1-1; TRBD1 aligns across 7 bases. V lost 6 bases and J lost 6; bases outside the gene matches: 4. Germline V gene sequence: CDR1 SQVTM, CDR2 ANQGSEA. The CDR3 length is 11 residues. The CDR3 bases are TGCAGCGTGGACAGGTGGCCTGAAGCTTTCTTT. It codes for CSVDRWPEAFF.

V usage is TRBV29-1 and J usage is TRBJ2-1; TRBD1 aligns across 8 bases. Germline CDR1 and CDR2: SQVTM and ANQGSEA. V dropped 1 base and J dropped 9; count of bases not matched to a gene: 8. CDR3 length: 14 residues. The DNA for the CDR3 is TGCAGCGTTGAAGGTCTACAGGGGGTCGGTGAGCAGTTCTTC. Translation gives CSVEGLQGVGEQFF.

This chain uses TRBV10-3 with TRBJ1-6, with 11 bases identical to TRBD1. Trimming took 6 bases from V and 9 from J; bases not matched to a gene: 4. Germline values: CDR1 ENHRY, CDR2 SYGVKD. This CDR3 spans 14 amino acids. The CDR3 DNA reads TGTGCCATCAGGGGGACAGGGGGTAGTTCACCCCTCCACTTT. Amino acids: CAIRGTGGSSPLHF.

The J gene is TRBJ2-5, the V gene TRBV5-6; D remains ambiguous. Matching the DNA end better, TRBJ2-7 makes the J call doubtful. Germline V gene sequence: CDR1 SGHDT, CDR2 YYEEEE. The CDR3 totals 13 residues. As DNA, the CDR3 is TGTGCCAGCAGCTTTGAGACTCCCTACGAGCAGTACTTC. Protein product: CASSFETPYEQYF.

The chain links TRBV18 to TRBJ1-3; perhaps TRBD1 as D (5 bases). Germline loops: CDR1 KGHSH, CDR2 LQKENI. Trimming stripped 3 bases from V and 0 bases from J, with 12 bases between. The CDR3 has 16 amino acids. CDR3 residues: CASSPMGRDSGNTIYF. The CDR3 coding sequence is TGTGCCAGCTCACCTATGGGCAGGGACTCTGGAAACACCATATATTTT.

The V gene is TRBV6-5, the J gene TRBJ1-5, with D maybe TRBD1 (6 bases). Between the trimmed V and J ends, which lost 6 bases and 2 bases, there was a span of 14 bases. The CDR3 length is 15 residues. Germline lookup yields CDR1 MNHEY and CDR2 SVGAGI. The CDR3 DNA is TGTGCCAGCAGCATAACAGGGTACGGCAATCAGCCCCAGCATTTT. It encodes CASSITGYGNQPQHF.

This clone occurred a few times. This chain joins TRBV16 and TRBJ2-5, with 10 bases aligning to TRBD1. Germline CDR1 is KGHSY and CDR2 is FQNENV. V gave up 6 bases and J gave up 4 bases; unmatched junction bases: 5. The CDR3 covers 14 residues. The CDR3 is CASSRDRGRETQYF. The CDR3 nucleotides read TGTGCCAGCAGTCGTGACAGGGGGCGAGAGACCCAGTACTTC.

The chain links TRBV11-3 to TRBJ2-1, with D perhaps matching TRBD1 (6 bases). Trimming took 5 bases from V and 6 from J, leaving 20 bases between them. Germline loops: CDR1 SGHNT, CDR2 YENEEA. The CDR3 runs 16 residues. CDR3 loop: CASSPLIRGTANEQFF. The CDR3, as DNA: TGTGCCAGCAGCCCCTTGATAAGGGGGACGGCCAATGAGCAGTTCTTC.

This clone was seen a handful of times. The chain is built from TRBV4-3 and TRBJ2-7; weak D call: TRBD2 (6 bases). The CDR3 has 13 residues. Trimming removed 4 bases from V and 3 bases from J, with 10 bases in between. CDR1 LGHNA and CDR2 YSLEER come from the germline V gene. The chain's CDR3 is CASSPGVHYEQYF. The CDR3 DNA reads TGCGCCAGCAGCCCGGGGGTCCACTACGAGCAGTACTTC.

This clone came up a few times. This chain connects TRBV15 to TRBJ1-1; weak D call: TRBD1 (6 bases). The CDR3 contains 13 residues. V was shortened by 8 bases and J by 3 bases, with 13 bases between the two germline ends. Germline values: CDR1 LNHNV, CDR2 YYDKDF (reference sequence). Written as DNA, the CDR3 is TGTGCCACCCGACCAACAGGGCACACTGAAGCTTTCTTT. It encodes CATRPTGHTEAFF.

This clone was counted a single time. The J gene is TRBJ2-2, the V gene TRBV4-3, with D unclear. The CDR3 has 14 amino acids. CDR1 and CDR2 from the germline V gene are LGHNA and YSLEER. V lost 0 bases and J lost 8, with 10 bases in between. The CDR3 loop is CASSQDFPRGELFF. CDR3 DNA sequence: TGCGCCAGCAGCCAAGACTTCCCCCGGGGGGAGCTGTTTTTT.

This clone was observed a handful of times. The CDR3 bases are TGCGCCAGCAGCTTGGGGCCAGACTCTGGAAACACCATATATTTT. As protein: CASSLGPDSGNTIYF. The rearrangement links TRBV5-1 to TRBJ1-3, with D unclear. The CDR3 runs 15 residues. The V end lost 0 bases, the J end lost 0 bases, and 7 bases lay between the germline ends. Germline loops: CDR1 SGHRS, CDR2 YFSETQ.

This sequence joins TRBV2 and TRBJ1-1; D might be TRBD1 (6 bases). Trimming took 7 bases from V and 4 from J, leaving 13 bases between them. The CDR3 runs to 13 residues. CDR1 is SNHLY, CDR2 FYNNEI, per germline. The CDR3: CASNSQGSTEAFF. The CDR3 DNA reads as TGTGCCAGCAACTCACAGGGATCCACTGAAGCTTTCTTT.

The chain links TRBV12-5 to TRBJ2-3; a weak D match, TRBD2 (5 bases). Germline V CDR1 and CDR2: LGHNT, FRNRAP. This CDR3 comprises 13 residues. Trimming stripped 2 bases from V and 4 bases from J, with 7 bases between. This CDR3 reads CASGLTGSDTQYF. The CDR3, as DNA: TGTGCTAGTGGTTTGACGGGGTCAGATACGCAGTATTTT.

In DNA, the CDR3 is TGTGCCTGGAGCTCCCTCGGACAGTATAATTCACCCCTCCACTTT. This gives the protein CAWSSLGQYNSPLHF. The chain employs TRBV30 and TRBJ1-6, with D possibly TRBD1 on 6 matching bases. There are 15 residues in the CDR3. V lost 3 bases to trimming and J lost 4 bases, with 13 bases between them. Germline CDR1 and CDR2: GTSNPN and SVGIG (reference sequence).

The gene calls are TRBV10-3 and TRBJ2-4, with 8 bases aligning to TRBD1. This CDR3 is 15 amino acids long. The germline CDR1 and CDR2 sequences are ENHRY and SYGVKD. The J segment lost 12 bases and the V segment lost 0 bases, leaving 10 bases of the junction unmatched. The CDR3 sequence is CAISESGQGADSQYF. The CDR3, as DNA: TGTGCCATCAGTGAGTCGGGGCAGGGGGCAGACAGTCAGTACTTC.

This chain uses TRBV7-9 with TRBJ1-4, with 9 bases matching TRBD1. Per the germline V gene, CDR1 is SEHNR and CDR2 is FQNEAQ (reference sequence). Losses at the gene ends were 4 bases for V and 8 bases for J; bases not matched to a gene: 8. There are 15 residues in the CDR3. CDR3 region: CASSYPGQGREKLFF. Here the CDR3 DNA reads TGTGCCAGCAGCTACCCGGGACAGGGAAGGGAAAAACTGTTTTTT.

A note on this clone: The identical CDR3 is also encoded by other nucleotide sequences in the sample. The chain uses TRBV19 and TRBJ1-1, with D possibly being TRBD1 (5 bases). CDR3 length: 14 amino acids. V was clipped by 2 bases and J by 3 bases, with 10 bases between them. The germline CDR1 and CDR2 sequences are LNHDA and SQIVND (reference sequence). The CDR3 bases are TGTGCCAGTAGTATATGGGGGGGTGACACTGAAGCTTTCTTT. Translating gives CASSIWGGDTEAFF.

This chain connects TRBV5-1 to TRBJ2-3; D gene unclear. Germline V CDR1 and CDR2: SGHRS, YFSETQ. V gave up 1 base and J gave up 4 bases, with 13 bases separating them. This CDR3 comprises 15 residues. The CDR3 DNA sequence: TGCGCCAGCAGCTTGATCAGAATATTGTCAGATACGCAGTATTTT. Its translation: CASSLIRILSDTQYF.

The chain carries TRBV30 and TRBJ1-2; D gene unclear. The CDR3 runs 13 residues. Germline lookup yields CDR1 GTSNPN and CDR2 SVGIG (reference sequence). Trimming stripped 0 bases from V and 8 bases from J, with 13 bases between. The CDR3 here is CAWSVSGGNGYTF. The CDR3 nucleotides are TGTGCCTGGAGTGTTTCAGGAGGGAACGGCTACACCTTC.

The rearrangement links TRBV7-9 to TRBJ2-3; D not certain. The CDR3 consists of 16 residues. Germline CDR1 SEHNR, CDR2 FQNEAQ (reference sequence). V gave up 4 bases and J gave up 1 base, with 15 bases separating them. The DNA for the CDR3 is TGTGCCAGCAGCTCGAAACAGATTTGGGGCACAGATACGCAGTATTTT. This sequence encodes CASSSKQIWGTDTQYF.